The subject of this entry is one TCR beta chain. This specimen includes other DNA sequences encoding the same CDR3. The participants were between roughly 18 and 100 years old and came from 24 US areas. Per the original data handling: Estimation of nucleated cell counts was performed using reference gene primer amplification. Sequenced by immunoSEQ multiplex PCR; TCRdb stores in-frame clones only, minus some. Clone size and the V and J calls come from that table; the DNA yielded D and trimming. The sample consists of about 200,000 clones, about 90% of them appearing once. The sample belongs to a study of blood T cell repertoires in COVID-19. Study context: The United States, Italy and Spain were the sources of the acute and convalescent COVID-19 samples.

The germline gives CDR1 MNHEY, CDR2 SMNVEV (reference sequence). Trimming removed 3 bases from V and 1 base from J, with 9 bases in between. This CDR3 is built from 14 residues. The chain uses TRBV27 and TRBJ1-1; D remains ambiguous. Sequenced material: PBMCs or T cells enriched from blood (not recorded which). The origin of this receptor is a woman between 18 and 29 years old who had recovered from COVID-19. In nucleotides, the CDR3 is TGTGCCAGCAGTTTCAGGCAGCAGAACACTGAAGCTTTCTTT. It codes for CASSFRQQNTEAFF.